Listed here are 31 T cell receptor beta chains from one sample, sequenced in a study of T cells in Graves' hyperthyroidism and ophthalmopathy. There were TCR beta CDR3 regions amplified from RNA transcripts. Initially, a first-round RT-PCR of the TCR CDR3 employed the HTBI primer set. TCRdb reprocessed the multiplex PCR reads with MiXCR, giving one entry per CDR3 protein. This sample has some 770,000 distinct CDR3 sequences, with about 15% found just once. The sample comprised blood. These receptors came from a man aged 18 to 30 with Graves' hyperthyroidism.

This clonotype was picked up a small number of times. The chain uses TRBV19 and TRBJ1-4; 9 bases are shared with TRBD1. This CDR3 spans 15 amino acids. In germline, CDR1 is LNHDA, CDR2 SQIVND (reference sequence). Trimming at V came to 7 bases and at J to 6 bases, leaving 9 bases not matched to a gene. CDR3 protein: CASTGTGRRDEKLFF. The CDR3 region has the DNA TGTGCCAGTACCGGGACAGGGAGACGAGATGAAAAACTGTTTTTT.

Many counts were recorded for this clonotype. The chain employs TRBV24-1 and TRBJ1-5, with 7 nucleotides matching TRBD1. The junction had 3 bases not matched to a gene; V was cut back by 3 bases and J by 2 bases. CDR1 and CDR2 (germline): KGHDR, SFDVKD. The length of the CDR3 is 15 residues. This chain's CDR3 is CATSDPGQGNQPQHF. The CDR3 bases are TGTGCCACCAGTGATCCCGGACAGGGCAATCAGCCCCAGCATTTT.

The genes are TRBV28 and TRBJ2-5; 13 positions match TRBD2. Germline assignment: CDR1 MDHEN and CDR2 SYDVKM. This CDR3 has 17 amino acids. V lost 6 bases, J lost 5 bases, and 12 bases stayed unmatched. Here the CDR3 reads CASRTLVLAGGLETQYF. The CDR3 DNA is TGTGCCAGCAGGACCCTTGTACTAGCGGGAGGGCTGGAGACCCAGTACTTC.

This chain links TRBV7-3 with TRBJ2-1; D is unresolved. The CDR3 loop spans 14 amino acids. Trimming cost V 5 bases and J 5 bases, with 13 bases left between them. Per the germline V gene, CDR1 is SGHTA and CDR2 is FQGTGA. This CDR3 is CASSPSRSNNEQFF. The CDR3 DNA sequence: TGTGCCAGCAGCCCGAGTAGGTCGAACAATGAGCAGTTCTTC.

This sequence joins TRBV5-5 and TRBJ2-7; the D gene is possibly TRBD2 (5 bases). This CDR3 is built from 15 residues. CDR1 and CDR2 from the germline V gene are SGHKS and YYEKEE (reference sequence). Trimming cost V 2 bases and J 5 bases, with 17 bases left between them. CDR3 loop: CASSFLSGRLHEQYF. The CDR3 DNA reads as TGTGCCAGCAGCTTTCTCAGCGGAAGACTCCACGAGCAGTACTTC.

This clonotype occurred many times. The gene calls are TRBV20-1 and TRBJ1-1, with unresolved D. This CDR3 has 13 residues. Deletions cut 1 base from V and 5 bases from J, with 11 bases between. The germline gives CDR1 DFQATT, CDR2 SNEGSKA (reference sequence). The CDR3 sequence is CSARGPGRTEAFF. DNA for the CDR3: TGCAGTGCTAGAGGCCCGGGTAGGACTGAAGCTTTCTTT.

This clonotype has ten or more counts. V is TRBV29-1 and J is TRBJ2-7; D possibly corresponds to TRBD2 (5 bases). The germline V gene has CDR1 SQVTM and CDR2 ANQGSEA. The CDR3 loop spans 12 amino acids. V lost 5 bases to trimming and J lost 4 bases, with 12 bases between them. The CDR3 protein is CSVRTDSYEQYF. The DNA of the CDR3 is TGCAGCGTTCGGACTGATTCTTACGAGCAGTACTTC.

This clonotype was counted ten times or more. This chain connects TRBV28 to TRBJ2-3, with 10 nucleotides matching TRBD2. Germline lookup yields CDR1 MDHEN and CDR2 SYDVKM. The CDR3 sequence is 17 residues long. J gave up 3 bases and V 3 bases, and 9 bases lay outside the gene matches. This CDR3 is CASSFELGTSDTDTQYF. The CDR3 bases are TGTGCCAGCAGTTTCGAGCTTGGGACTAGCGATACAGATACGCAGTATTTT.

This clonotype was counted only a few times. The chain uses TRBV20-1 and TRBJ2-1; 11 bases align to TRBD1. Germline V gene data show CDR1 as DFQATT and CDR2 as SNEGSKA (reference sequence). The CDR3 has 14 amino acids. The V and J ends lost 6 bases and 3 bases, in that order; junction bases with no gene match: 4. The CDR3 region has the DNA TGCAGTGCGCCCGGGACAGGGGGCTACAATGAGCAGTTCTTC. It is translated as CSAPGTGGYNEQFF.

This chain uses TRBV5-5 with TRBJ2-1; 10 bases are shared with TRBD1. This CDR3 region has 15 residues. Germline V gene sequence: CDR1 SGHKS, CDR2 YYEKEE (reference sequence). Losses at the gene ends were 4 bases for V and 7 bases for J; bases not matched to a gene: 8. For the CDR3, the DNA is TGTGCCAGCAGCGCGGGACAGGGGAGGGTAAATGAGCAGTTCTTC. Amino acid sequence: CASSAGQGRVNEQFF.

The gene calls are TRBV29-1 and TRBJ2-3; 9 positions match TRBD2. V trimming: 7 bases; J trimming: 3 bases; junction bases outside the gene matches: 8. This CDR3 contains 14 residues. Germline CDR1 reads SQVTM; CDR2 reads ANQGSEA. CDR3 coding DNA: TGCAGCGCCCACGGTAGCGGGAGAACAGATACGCAGTATTTT. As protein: CSAHGSGRTDTQYF.

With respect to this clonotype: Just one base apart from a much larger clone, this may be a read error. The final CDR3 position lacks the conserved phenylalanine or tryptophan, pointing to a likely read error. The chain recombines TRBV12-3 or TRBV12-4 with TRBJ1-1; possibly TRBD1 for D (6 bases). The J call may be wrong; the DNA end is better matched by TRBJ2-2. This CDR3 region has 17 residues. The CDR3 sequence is CASSLAVTRGSAVKLFL. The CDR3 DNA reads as TGTGCCAGCAGTTTAGCGGTTACGAGGGGGTCCGCCGTGAAGCTGTTTCTT.

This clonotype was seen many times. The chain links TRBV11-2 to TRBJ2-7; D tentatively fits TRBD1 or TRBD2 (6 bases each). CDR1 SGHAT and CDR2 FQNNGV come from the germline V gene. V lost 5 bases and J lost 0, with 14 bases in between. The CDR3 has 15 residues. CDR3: CASSTEGVASYEQYF. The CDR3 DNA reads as TGTGCCAGCAGCACGGAGGGGGTCGCCTCCTACGAGCAGTACTTC.

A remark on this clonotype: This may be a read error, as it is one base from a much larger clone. CDR3 sequence: CASSPAANGYTF. DNA for the CDR3: TGTGCCAGCTCACCAGCTGCAAATGGCTACACCTTC. The V gene is TRBV18, the J gene TRBJ1-2; unclear D gene. V was pared by 2 bases and J by 6 bases, with 7 bases between. From germline, CDR1 is KGHSH and CDR2 LQKENI. There are 12 residues in the CDR3.

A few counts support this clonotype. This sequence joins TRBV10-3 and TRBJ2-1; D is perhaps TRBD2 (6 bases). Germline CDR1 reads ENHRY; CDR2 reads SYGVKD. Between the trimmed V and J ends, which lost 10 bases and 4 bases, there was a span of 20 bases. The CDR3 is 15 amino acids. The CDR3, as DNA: TGTGCCAGCTCCTGGACTATCACGGAATACAATGAGCAGTTCTTC. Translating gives CASSWTITEYNEQFF.

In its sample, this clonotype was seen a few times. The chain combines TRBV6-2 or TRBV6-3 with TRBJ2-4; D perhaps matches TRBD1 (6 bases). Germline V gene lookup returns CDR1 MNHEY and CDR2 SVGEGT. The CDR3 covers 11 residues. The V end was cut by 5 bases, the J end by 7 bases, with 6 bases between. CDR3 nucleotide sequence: TGTGCCAGCAGTACAGGGAACATTCAGTACTTC. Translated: CASSTGNIQYF.

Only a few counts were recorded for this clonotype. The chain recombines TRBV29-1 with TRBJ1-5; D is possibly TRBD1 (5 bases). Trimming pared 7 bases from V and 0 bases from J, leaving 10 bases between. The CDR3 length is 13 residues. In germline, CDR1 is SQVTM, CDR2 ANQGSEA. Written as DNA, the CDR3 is TGCAGCGCCCTGACAGTTAGCAATCAGCCCCAGCATTTT. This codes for CSALTVSNQPQHF.

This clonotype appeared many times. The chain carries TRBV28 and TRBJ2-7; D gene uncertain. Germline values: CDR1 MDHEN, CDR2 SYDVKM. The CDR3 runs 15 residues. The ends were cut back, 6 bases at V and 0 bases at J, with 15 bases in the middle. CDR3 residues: CASSRPSGSSYEQYF. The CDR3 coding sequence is TGTGCCAGCAGCCGCCCTTCCGGTAGCTCCTACGAGCAGTACTTC.

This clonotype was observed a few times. The CDR3 region is CSARDLGMGNQETQYF. The CDR3 coding sequence is TGCAGTGCTAGAGATCTAGGAATGGGGAACCAAGAGACCCAGTACTTC. This rearrangement joins TRBV20-1 to TRBJ2-5, with D hard to call. Germline-derived CDR1 and CDR2 are DFQATT and SNEGSKA (reference sequence). V lost 0 bases and J lost 0, with 14 bases in between. CDR3 length: 16 amino acids.

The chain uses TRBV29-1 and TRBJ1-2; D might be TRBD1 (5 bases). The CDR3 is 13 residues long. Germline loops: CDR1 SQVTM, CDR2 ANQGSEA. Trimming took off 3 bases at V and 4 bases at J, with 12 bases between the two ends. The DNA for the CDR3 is TGCAGCGTTGAGACTCGGGGGGTCTATGGCTACACCTTC. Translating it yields CSVETRGVYGYTF.

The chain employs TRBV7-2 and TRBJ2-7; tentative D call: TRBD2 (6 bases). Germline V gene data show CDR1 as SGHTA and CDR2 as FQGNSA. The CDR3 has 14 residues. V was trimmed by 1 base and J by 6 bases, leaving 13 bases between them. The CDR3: CASSLDRGIGEQYF. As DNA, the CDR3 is TGTGCCAGCAGCTTAGACCGGGGGATTGGCGAGCAGTACTTC.

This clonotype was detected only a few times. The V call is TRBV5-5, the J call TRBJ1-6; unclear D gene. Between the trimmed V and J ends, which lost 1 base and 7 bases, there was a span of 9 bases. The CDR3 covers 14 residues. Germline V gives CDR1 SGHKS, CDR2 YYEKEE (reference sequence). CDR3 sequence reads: CASSLTWANSPLHF. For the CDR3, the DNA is TGTGCCAGCAGCTTGACATGGGCCAATTCACCCCTCCACTTT.

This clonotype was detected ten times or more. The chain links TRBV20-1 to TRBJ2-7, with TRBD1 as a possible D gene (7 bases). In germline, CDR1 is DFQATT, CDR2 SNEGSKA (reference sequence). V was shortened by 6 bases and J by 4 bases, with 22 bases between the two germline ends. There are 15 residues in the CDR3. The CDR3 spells CSAEFSSSGGYEQYF. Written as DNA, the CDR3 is TGCAGTGCCGAATTCTCTTCGTCAGGGGGGTACGAGCAGTACTTC.

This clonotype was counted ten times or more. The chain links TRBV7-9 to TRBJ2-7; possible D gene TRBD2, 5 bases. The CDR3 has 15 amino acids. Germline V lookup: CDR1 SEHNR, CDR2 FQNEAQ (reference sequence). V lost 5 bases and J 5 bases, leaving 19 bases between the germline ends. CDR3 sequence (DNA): TGTGCCAGCAGCCCCCTGGTGTCGGGGTCCGACGAGCAGTACTTC. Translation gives CASSPLVSGSDEQYF.

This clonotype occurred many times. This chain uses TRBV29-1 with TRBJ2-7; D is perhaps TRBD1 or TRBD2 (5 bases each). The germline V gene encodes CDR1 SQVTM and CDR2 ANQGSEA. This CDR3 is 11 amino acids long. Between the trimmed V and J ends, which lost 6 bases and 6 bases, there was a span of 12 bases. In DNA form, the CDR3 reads TGCAGCGTCAAAGATGGGGGCGAGCAGTACTTC. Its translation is CSVKDGGEQYF.

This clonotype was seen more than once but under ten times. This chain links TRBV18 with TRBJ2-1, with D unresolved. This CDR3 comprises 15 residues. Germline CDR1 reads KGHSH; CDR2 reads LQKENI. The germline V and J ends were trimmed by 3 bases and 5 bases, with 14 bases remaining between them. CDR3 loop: CASSPGRGLDNEQFF. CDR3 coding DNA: TGTGCCAGCTCACCGGGAAGAGGTTTGGACAATGAGCAGTTCTTC.

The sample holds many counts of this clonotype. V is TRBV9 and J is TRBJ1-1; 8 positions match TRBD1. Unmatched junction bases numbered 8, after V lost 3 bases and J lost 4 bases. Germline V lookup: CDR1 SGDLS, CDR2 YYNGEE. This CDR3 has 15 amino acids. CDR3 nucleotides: TGTGCCAGCAGCGATGGGACAGGTCTGACCACTGAAGCTTTCTTT. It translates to CASSDGTGLTTEAFF.

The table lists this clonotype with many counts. The CDR3 sequence: CASSLRGVGPYTEAFF. The CDR3 DNA is TGTGCCAGCAGTTTAAGGGGGGTTGGACCCTACACTGAAGCTTTCTTT. The rearrangement joins TRBV28 to TRBJ1-1; D may be TRBD1 (6 bases). CDR3 length: 16 amino acids. CDR1 MDHEN and CDR2 SYDVKM come from the germline V gene. Between the trimmed V and J ends, which lost 2 bases and 3 bases, there was a span of 16 bases.

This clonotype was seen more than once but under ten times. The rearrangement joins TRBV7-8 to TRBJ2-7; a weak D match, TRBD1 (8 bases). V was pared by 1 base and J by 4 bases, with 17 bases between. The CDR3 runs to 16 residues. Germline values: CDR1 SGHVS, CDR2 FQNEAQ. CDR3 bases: TGTGCCAGCAGCTTAGGGCGGGGGACAGGATATTACGAGCAGTACTTC. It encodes CASSLGRGTGYYEQYF.

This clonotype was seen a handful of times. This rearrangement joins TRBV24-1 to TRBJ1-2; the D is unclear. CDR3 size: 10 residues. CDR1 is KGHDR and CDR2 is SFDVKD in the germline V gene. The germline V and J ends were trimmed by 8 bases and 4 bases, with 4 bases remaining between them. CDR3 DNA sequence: TGTGCCACCATGTCCTATGGCTACACCTTC. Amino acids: CATMSYGYTF.

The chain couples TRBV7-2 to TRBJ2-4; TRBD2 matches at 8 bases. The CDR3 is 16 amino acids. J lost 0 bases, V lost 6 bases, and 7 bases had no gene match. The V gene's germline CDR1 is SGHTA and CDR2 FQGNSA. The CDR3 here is CASSHRRGVAKNIQYF. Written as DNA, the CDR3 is TGTGCCAGCAGTCATAGGCGGGGGGTAGCCAAAAACATTCAGTACTTC.